The clone carrying this T cell receptor (beta chain) was observed once. Sequenced by immunoSEQ multiplex PCR; TCRdb stores in-frame clones only, minus some. The repertoire holds about 19,000 clones, roughly 84% seen once, with roughly 29% in the top ten. The CDR3 contains 11 residues. The V gene's germline CDR1 is KGHSH and CDR2 LQKENI. The V end lost 5 bases, the J end lost 4 bases, and 5 bases lay between the germline ends. These data originate in a study of control samples from healthy donors and cancer patients. The clonotype originates from a woman aged 70-85 years with lung cancer. V and J are TRBV18 and TRBJ1-2, with D unresolved. The sequencing input was PBMCs. The CDR3 loop is CASSASYGYTF. In DNA form, the CDR3 reads TGTGCCAGCTCAGCTTCCTATGGCTACACCTTC. The whole variable domain, remainder taken from reference TRBV18 and TRBJ1-2, is NAGVMQNPRHLVRRRGQEARLRCSPMKGHSHVYWYRQLPEEGLKFMVYLQKENIIDESGMPKERFSAEFPKEGPSILRIQQVVRGDSAAYFCASSASYGYTFGSGTRLTVV.